These 9 T cell receptor beta chains came from one sample sequenced in a study of T cells in Graves' hyperthyroidism and ophthalmopathy (dated by TCRdb to the late 2010s). Library generation was performed with multiplex PCR. The instrument given in TCRdb is Illumina HiSeq 2000. Amplification of TCR beta CDR3 regions was carried out from RNA transcripts. The TCR CDR3 was subjected to a first round of RT-PCR using the HTBI primer set and the Qiagen OneStep RT-PCR kit. Using fastp trimming at Q25 and MiXCR clonotype assembly, TCRdb reanalyzed the public sequencing data and kept in-frame beta chains. Records with the same CDR3 protein are collapsed into one entry carrying the most frequent genes and DNA. The table for this sample lists about 700,000 distinct CDR3 sequences; less than 15% of them were counted only once. Of the sample, roughly 10% falls within the top ten clones. Material: blood. These receptors were obtained from a young woman with Graves' hyperthyroidism.

The chain recombines TRBV24-1 with TRBJ2-1; no clear D. Looked up from germline, CDR1 is KGHDR and CDR2 is SFDVKD. V was shortened by 0 bases and J by 0 bases, with 14 bases between the two germline ends. This CDR3 spans 18 amino acids. CDR3: CATSDLSPRGSSYNEQFF. The CDR3 coding sequence is TGTGCCACCAGTGATTTGAGCCCTAGAGGAAGCTCCTACAATGAGCAGTTCTTC.

This clonotype has ten or more counts. This chain connects TRBV6-2 or TRBV6-3 to TRBJ2-1; D could derive from TRBD1 or TRBD2 (5 bases each). The CDR3 runs 17 residues. Trimming took 6 bases from V and 0 from J, leaving 18 bases between them. Germline CDR1 reads MNHEY; CDR2 reads SVGEGT. CDR3 bases: TGTGCCAGCAGCCCCGGGCCGCCAGGGAGCTCCTACAATGAGCAGTTCTTC. Translating it yields CASSPGPPGSSYNEQFF.

As for this clonotype: This could be a read error, since a much larger clone is one nucleotide away. The rearrangement uses TRBV6-5 and TRBJ1-5, with 7 positions matching TRBD1. CDR1 and CDR2 from the germline V gene are MNHEY and SVGAGI. The CDR3 spans 17 residues. The junction had 12 bases not matched to a gene; V was cut back by 2 bases and J by 5 bases. CDR3 sequence (DNA): TGTGCCAGCAGTTACCATGCGACAGGGAAGGCTTATCAGCCCCAGCATTTT. It codes for CASSYHATGKAYQPQHF.

This clonotype came up a few times. The chain combines TRBV10-3 with TRBJ2-7; D is perhaps TRBD1 or TRBD2 (5 bases each). Germline V CDR1 and CDR2: ENHRY, SYGVKD. Trimming took off 6 bases at V and 4 bases at J, with 13 bases between the two ends. The CDR3 consists of 13 residues. CDR3 protein: CAIRTPGPYEQYF. CDR3 sequence (DNA): TGTGCCATCAGAACCCCGGGACCGTACGAGCAGTACTTC.

This clonotype was seen many times. This CDR3 reads CASRLRAQGIDSPLHF. The CDR3 nucleotides read TGTGCCAGCAGATTACGAGCGCAGGGGATCGATTCACCCCTCCACTTT. The chain carries TRBV7-2 and TRBJ1-6; D might be TRBD1 (6 bases). Trimming stripped 6 bases from V and 8 bases from J, with 20 bases between. The germline CDR1 and CDR2 sequences are SGHTA and FQGNSA. There are 16 residues in the CDR3.

This chain uses TRBV30 with TRBJ1-1, with D unclear. CDR3 size: 12 residues. The V gene lost 6 bases and the J gene lost 0 bases, with 8 bases spanning the gap. Germline values: CDR1 GTSNPN, CDR2 SVGIG (reference sequence). CDR3 coding DNA: TGTGCCTGCGAGACCCTGAACACTGAAGCTTTCTTT. Protein: CACETLNTEAFF.

This clonotype has ten or more counts. The chain employs TRBV28 and TRBJ1-5; D gene uncertain. Trimming cost V 5 bases and J 11 bases, with 10 bases left between them. This CDR3 spans 11 amino acids. CDR1 and CDR2 (germline): MDHEN, SYDVKM. CDR3 nucleotides: TGTGCCAGCAGTCACCGGCAGGCCCAGCATTTT. Encoded protein: CASSHRQAQHF.

CDR3 sequence: CASAPQGRGNTIYF. In nucleotides, the CDR3 is TGTGCCAGCGCACCCCAGGGGAGAGGAAACACCATATATTTT. The chain uses TRBV6-2 or TRBV6-3 and TRBJ1-3; weak D call: TRBD1 (6 bases). Germline lookup yields CDR1 MNHEY and CDR2 SVGEGT. CDR3 size: 14 residues. The V and J ends lost 8 bases and 4 bases respectively, with 15 bases between them.

This clonotype was counted many times. J is TRBJ1-3 and V is TRBV11-2; 7 positions agree with TRBD1. Trimming removed 1 base from V and 9 bases from J; junction bases left unmatched: 12. Per germline, CDR1 SGHAT and CDR2 FQNNGV. The CDR3 has 16 residues. The CDR3 loop reads CASSLGYGTAGATIYF. The CDR3 nucleotides are TGTGCCAGCAGCTTAGGATATGGGACAGCCGGTGCCACCATATATTTT. Complete variable domain (other parts from reference TRBV11-2 and TRBJ1-3): EAGVAQSPRYKIIEKRQSVAFWCNPISGHATLYWYQQILGQGPKLLIQFQNNGVVDDSQLPKDRFSAERLKGVDSTLKIQPAKLEDSAVYLCASSLGYGTAGATIYFGEGSWLTVV.